This is a list of T cell receptor beta chains from one sample in a study of cytomegalovirus exposure and HLA in healthy donors. TCRdb keeps only in-frame clones here, not all; method: immunoSEQ multiplex PCR. Of about 130,000 clones in the sample, 70% to 85% are singletons; the top ten hold roughly 1.2%. The sample consisted of PBMCs. These receptors originate from a boy between 10 and 17 years old in good health and CMV-seronegative. The CDR3 runs from the conserved cysteine through the conserved F or W. D genes are given only for firm matches. Size values are once, few and many counts, or a class for expanded clones, and some rows have none.

clone size: NA; J gene: TRBJ2-7; V gene: TRBV9; D gene: NA; CDR3 DNA: TGTGCCAGCAGCGTAGTCCCTTTCTCCTACGAGCAGTACTTC; CDR3 protein: CASSVVPFSYEQYF
clone size: NA; J gene: TRBJ2-7; V gene: TRBV7-8; D gene: NA; CDR3 DNA: TGTGCTAGCAGCTTATATGGGTGGAGAGAGTCCTACGAGCAGTACTTC; CDR3 protein: CASSLYGWRESYEQYF
clone size: NA; J gene: TRBJ2-1; V gene: TRBV30; D gene: NA; CDR3 DNA: TGTGCCTGGAGTTCAAGGGGAAATGAGCAGTTCTTC; CDR3 protein: CAWSSRGNEQFF
clone size: NA; J gene: TRBJ1-2; V gene: TRBV23-1; D gene: NA; CDR3 DNA: TGCGCCAGCAGTCAATCGCGAGGGAGTGATGGCTACACCTTC; CDR3 protein: CASSQSRGSDGYTF
clone size: NA; J gene: TRBJ2-6; V gene: TRBV13; D gene: TRBD2; CDR3 DNA: TGTGCCAGCAGCAAACTTCTGGGACTAGCGGGCCCCTCTGGGGCCAACGTCCTGACTTTC; CDR3 protein: CASSKLLGLAGPSGANVLTF
clone size: once; J gene: TRBJ1-1; V gene: TRBV7-8; D gene: NA; CDR3 DNA: TGTGCCAGCAGCTTACTGGCCCTGCTTCTGAACACTGAAGCTTTCTTT; CDR3 protein: CASSLLALLLNTEAFF
clone size: NA; J gene: TRBJ1-1; V gene: TRBV5-1; D gene: NA; CDR3 DNA: TGCGCCAGCAGCTTGGGGGCGGGGGAGATCGCTGAAGCTTTCTTT; CDR3 protein: CASSLGAGEIAEAFF
clone size: NA; J gene: TRBJ1-5; V gene: TRBV5-6; D gene: NA; CDR3 DNA: TGTGCCAGCAGCTTGGGAGATCAGCCCCAGCATTTT; CDR3 protein: CASSLGDQPQHF
clone size: NA; J gene: TRBJ2-7; V gene: TRBV30; D gene: TRBD2; CDR3 DNA: TGTGCCTGGAGCGCCCAACTAGCGGGAGGGCGGGGCGAGCAGTACTTC; CDR3 protein: CAWSAQLAGGRGEQYF
clone size: NA; J gene: TRBJ2-7; V gene: TRBV4-1; D gene: NA; CDR3 DNA: TGCGCCAGCAGCCAAGATGAGGGTATCCCCTACGAGCAGTACTTC; CDR3 protein: CASSQDEGIPYEQYF
clone size: NA; J gene: TRBJ2-3; V gene: TRBV30; D gene: TRBD2; CDR3 DNA: TGTGCCTGGAGTGGGGGAGGGGGCACAGATACGCAGTATTTT; CDR3 protein: CAWSGGGGTDTQYF
clone size: NA; J gene: TRBJ1-5; V gene: TRBV28; D gene: TRBD1; CDR3 DNA: TGTGCCAGCAGTTCACCGACAGGGCCGAATCAGCCCCAGCATTTT; CDR3 protein: CASSSPTGPNQPQHF
clone size: few; J gene: TRBJ1-1; V gene: TRBV7-2; D gene: TRBD1; CDR3 DNA: TGTGCCAGCAGCCGTATGGGACAGATGAACACTGAAGCTTTCTTT; CDR3 protein: CASSRMGQMNTEAFF
clone size: NA; J gene: TRBJ2-3; V gene: TRBV27; D gene: TRBD2; CDR3 DNA: TGTGCCAGCAGCCTCGGGACTAGCGGGAGCACAGATACGCAGTATTTT; CDR3 protein: CASSLGTSGSTDTQYF
clone size: few; J gene: TRBJ2-7; V gene: TRBV27; D gene: NA; CDR3 DNA: TGTGCCAGCAGCCCGACGGAGGGCCACGAGCAGTACTTC; CDR3 protein: CASSPTEGHEQYF
clone size: NA; J gene: TRBJ1-2; V gene: TRBV4-3; D gene: NA; CDR3 DNA: TGCGCCAGCAGCCAAGTGGCTGGAGGGCCTAACTATGGCTACACCTTC; CDR3 protein: CASSQVAGGPNYGYTF
clone size: once; J gene: TRBJ2-1; V gene: TRBV6-5; D gene: NA; CDR3 DNA: TGTGCCAGCAGTTCCACCACTAGAAGTGAGCAGTTCTTC; CDR3 protein: CASSSTTRSEQFF
clone size: NA; J gene: TRBJ2-5; V gene: TRBV4-1; D gene: NA; CDR3 DNA: TGCGCCAGCAGCCAAGCCAGAGAGACCCAGTACTTC; CDR3 protein: CASSQARETQYF
clone size: NA; J gene: TRBJ2-7; V gene: TRBV6-1; D gene: TRBD2; CDR3 DNA: TGTGCCAGCAGTGAAGCGGGAGCGGGAGAATACGAGCAGTACTTC; CDR3 protein: CASSEAGAGEYEQYF
clone size: NA; J gene: TRBJ1-2; V gene: TRBV28; D gene: NA; CDR3 DNA: TGTGCCAGCAGTTTGGGCTGGGGCGGTGGCTACACCTTC; CDR3 protein: CASSLGWGGGYTF
clone size: NA; J gene: TRBJ2-1; V gene: TRBV5-1; D gene: NA; CDR3 DNA: TGCGCCAGCAGCTTGGCGCCTAGCGAGAGTACCTACAATGAGCAGTTCTTC; CDR3 protein: CASSLAPSESTYNEQFF
clone size: NA; J gene: TRBJ2-5; V gene: TRBV2; D gene: NA; CDR3 DNA: TGTGCCAGCAGGAGCGGTGGGGAAGAGACCCAGTACTTC; CDR3 protein: CASRSGGEETQYF
clone size: NA; J gene: TRBJ1-2; V gene: TRBV6-1; D gene: TRBD1; CDR3 DNA: TGTGCCAGCAGAGAGACAGGGAAACATGGCTACACCTTC; CDR3 protein: CASRETGKHGYTF
clone size: NA; J gene: TRBJ2-6; V gene: TRBV10-3; D gene: NA; CDR3 DNA: TGTGCCATCAGTGAGTCGCGAGCTTCTGGGGCCAACGTCCTGACTTTC; CDR3 protein: CAISESRASGANVLTF
clone size: NA; J gene: TRBJ2-3; V gene: TRBV4-3; D gene: TRBD2; CDR3 DNA: TGCGCCAGCAGCCCCCTTGTCCTAGCGGGGAGCGCGAATACGCAGTATTTT; CDR3 protein: CASSPLVLAGSANTQYF
clone size: NA; J gene: TRBJ2-1; V gene: TRBV5-1; D gene: NA; CDR3 DNA: TGCGCCAGCAGCTTGGACGCTTCTAGCTCCGAGCAGTTCTTC; CDR3 protein: CASSLDASSSEQFF
clone size: NA; J gene: TRBJ1-2; V gene: TRBV19; D gene: TRBD1; CDR3 DNA: TGTGCCAGTAGTCGACAGGGTAACTATGGCTACACCTTC; CDR3 protein: CASSRQGNYGYTF
clone size: once; J gene: TRBJ1-2; V gene: TRBV4-1; D gene: NA; CDR3 DNA: TGCGCCAGCAGCCAAGGGTGGGTTTCAGGGGACTATGGCTACACCTTC; CDR3 protein: CASSQGWVSGDYGYTF
clone size: once; J gene: TRBJ2-7; V gene: TRBV5-8; D gene: TRBD1; CDR3 DNA: TGTGCCAGCAGGAATCCCGGGACAGGATCCTACGAGCAGTACTTC; CDR3 protein: CASRNPGTGSYEQYF
clone size: NA; J gene: TRBJ2-3; V gene: TRBV11-2; D gene: NA; CDR3 DNA: TGTGCCAGCAGCCCCCCGGGTGATACGCAGTATTTT; CDR3 protein: CASSPPGDTQYF
clone size: NA; J gene: TRBJ1-2; V gene: TRBV19; D gene: NA; CDR3 DNA: TGTGCCAGTAGTATGGGACTGCCGATCGGCTACACCTTC; CDR3 protein: CASSMGLPIGYTF
clone size: NA; J gene: TRBJ2-7; V gene: TRBV5-4; D gene: NA; CDR3 DNA: TGTGCCAGCAGCTTGCGAGTGTTCCCCTACGAGCAGTACTTC; CDR3 protein: CASSLRVFPYEQYF
clone size: NA; J gene: TRBJ1-5; V gene: TRBV30; D gene: NA; CDR3 DNA: TGTGCCTGGAGTGTACGGAGGATAAATCAGCCCCAGCATTTT; CDR3 protein: CAWSVRRINQPQHF
clone size: NA; J gene: TRBJ2-7; V gene: TRBV14; D gene: TRBD1; CDR3 DNA: TGTGCCAGCAGAACCTACAGGGGGAACAACGAGCAGTACTTC; CDR3 protein: CASRTYRGNNEQYF
clone size: NA; J gene: TRBJ2-7; V gene: TRBV9; D gene: TRBD2; CDR3 DNA: TGTGCCAGCAGCGGGGGACTAGCGGGACCCTACGAGCAGTACTTC; CDR3 protein: CASSGGLAGPYEQYF
clone size: NA; J gene: TRBJ2-1; V gene: TRBV4-3; D gene: NA; CDR3 DNA: TGCGCCAGCAGCCAAGCGGCCTTTCAGGGTTATGAGCAGTTCTTC; CDR3 protein: CASSQAAFQGYEQFF
clone size: NA; J gene: TRBJ2-7; V gene: TRBV5-8; D gene: NA; CDR3 DNA: TGTGCCAGCAGCTTTAGAGGGTCCTACGAGCAGTACTTC; CDR3 protein: CASSFRGSYEQYF
clone size: NA; J gene: TRBJ2-7; V gene: TRBV7-9; D gene: TRBD1; CDR3 DNA: TGTGCCAGCAGCTTAGGGACAGGGCAGGCCGGGGAGCAGTACTTC; CDR3 protein: CASSLGTGQAGEQYF
clone size: few; J gene: TRBJ2-7; V gene: TRBV4-2; D gene: TRBD2; CDR3 DNA: TGTGCCAGCAGCTCCCTCCCACTAGCGGGAGGCCCTTCCGAGCAGTACTTC; CDR3 protein: CASSSLPLAGGPSEQYF
clone size: NA; J gene: TRBJ1-5; V gene: TRBV6-6; D gene: NA; CDR3 DNA: TGTGCCAGCTCCTCGGGCAGGGCTCATGCTGATCAGCCCCAGCATTTT; CDR3 protein: CASSSGRAHADQPQHF
clone size: NA; J gene: TRBJ2-3; V gene: TRBV4-2; D gene: NA; CDR3 DNA: TGTGCCAGCAGCCAAGGGTTGGGCGACGGAGATACGCAGTATTTT; CDR3 protein: CASSQGLGDGDTQYF
clone size: NA; J gene: TRBJ2-7; V gene: TRBV30; D gene: NA; CDR3 DNA: TGTGCCTGGAGTGTACGGGGATACGAGCAGTACTTC; CDR3 protein: CAWSVRGYEQYF
clone size: NA; J gene: TRBJ2-2; V gene: TRBV6-5; D gene: NA; CDR3 DNA: TGTGCCAGCCATGGCCTGTTAACCGGGGAGCTGTTTTTT; CDR3 protein: CASHGLLTGELFF
clone size: NA; J gene: TRBJ2-5; V gene: TRBV4-1; D gene: TRBD1; CDR3 DNA: TGCGCCAGCAGCCGGGAGGACAGGGGGCAAGAGACCCAGTACTTC; CDR3 protein: CASSREDRGQETQYF
clone size: NA; J gene: TRBJ2-7; V gene: TRBV29-1; D gene: TRBD2; CDR3 DNA: TGCAGCGCTTCCGGGACTAGCGGCGAAAAGGGCTACGAGCAGTACTTC; CDR3 protein: CSASGTSGEKGYEQYF
clone size: NA; J gene: TRBJ2-2; V gene: TRBV4-1; D gene: NA; CDR3 DNA: TGCGCCAGCAGCCAGTACAGCCTCAGGGCGCGAAAAGGCGGGGAGCTGTTTTTT; CDR3 protein: CASSQYSLRARKGGELFF
clone size: NA; J gene: TRBJ1-5; V gene: TRBV4-1; D gene: NA; CDR3 DNA: TGCGCCAGCAGCCAAGATCGAGAGGCGGCCCTCAATCAGCCCCAGCATTTT; CDR3 protein: CASSQDREAALNQPQHF
clone size: NA; J gene: TRBJ1-5; V gene: TRBV4-1; D gene: NA; CDR3 DNA: TGCGCCAGCCTACCTAGAGAGCCCCAGCATTTT; CDR3 protein: CASLPREPQHF